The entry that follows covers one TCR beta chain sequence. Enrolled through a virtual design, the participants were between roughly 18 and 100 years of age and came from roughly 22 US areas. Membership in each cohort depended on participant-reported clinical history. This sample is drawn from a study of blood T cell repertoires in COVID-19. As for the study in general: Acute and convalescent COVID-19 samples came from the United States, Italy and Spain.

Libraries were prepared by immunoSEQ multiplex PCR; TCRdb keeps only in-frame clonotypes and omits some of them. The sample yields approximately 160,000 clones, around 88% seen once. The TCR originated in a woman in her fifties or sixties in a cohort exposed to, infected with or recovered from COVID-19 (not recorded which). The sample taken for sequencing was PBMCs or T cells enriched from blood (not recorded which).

Here the CDR3 reads CASSSGQVNEKLFF. DNA for the CDR3: TGTGCCAGCAGCTCTGGACAGGTTAATGAAAAACTGTTTTTT. V is TRBV5-6 and J is TRBJ1-4, with 7 bases matching TRBD1. This CDR3 has 14 residues. Germline CDR1 and CDR2: SGHDT and YYEEEE. V gave up 3 bases and J gave up 4 bases; unmatched junction bases: 3.